The next 12 T cell receptor beta chains were all read from a single sample in a study of shared clonotypes between healthy human individuals. The naive CD8 population came from CD45RO-negative cells selected for CCR7, without terminally differentiated effector memory CD45RA+ cells. The repertoire was sequenced with immunoSEQ multiplex PCR; TCRdb's copy has only in-frame clones and lacks some. There are some 2,100,000 clones in the sample; roughly 91% occur only once, and 1.7% lies in the top ten. The sample taken for sequencing was naive CD8+ T cells from PBMCs. These receptors were collected from a man younger than 35 in good health. Some clones in this sample may be carry-over from other donors' samples.

This chain connects TRBV11-1 to TRBJ2-7; D is unclear. The CDR3 runs to 12 residues. Per the germline V gene, CDR1 is SGHAT and CDR2 is FQDESV (reference sequence). The germline V and J ends were trimmed by 5 bases and 4 bases, with 9 bases remaining between them. The CDR3 loop is CASSKSNYEQYF. The CDR3 nucleotides read TGTGCCAGCAGCAAGAGCAATTACGAGCAGTACTTC.

The chain uses TRBV7-3 and TRBJ2-2; D is ambiguous. The CDR3 sequence is 12 residues long. The germline V and J ends were trimmed by 5 bases and 5 bases, with 6 bases remaining between them. Germline CDR1 reads SGHTA; CDR2 reads FQGTGA. CDR3 sequence reads: CASSPLTGELFF. The CDR3 DNA reads as TGTGCCAGCAGCCCCTTGACCGGGGAGCTGTTTTTT.

This clone appeared once. The chain joins TRBV28 to TRBJ2-7; tentatively, D is TRBD2 (5 bases). The length of the CDR3 is 11 residues. Germline V lookup: CDR1 MDHEN, CDR2 SYDVKM. Deletions cut 10 bases from V and 7 bases from J, with 14 bases between. DNA of the CDR3: TGTGCCACCGACTACGGAGAGGAGCAGTACTTC. It yields the protein CATDYGEEQYF.

The V gene is TRBV7-9, the J gene TRBJ1-3; TRBD1 matches at 9 bases. Germline loops: CDR1 SEHNR, CDR2 FQNEAQ (reference sequence). The CDR3 spans 19 residues. The V and J ends lost 7 bases and 0 bases, in that order; junction bases with no gene match: 16. CDR3 nucleotides: TGTGCCAGCAACCCCTCCGGGACAGGGCTTCCACTCTCTGGAAACACCATATATTTT. It codes for CASNPSGTGLPLSGNTIYF.

The J gene is TRBJ2-1, the V gene TRBV27; 9 nucleotides agree with TRBD1. The CDR3 spans 19 residues. Germline loops: CDR1 MNHEY, CDR2 SMNVEV (reference sequence). With 7 bases clipped from V and 6 bases from J, the junction kept 22 bases outside the gene matches. The CDR3, as DNA: TGTGCCAGCACCTACCACGGGACAGGGATGAGGGGCATTACCAATGAGCAGTTCTTC. Protein sequence: CASTYHGTGMRGITNEQFF.

The chain couples TRBV13 to TRBJ1-1, with a weak D call TRBD1 (5 bases). CDR1 PRHDT and CDR2 FYEKMQ come from the germline V gene (reference sequence). The CDR3 consists of 14 residues. The V end lost 0 bases, the J end lost 4 bases, and 9 bases lay between the germline ends. The CDR3 sequence is CASSLGTRGTEAFF. The CDR3, as DNA: TGTGCCAGCAGCTTAGGGACGAGGGGCACTGAAGCTTTCTTT.

This chain links TRBV4-3 with TRBJ1-4, with TRBD1 identical over 7 bases. CDR3 length equals 17 residues. J lost 2 bases, V lost 1 base, and 7 bases had no gene match. Per the germline V gene, CDR1 is LGHNA and CDR2 is YSLEER. The CDR3 reads CASSQALGQETNEKLFF. The CDR3 DNA follows: TGCGCCAGCAGCCAAGCCCTAGGACAGGAGACTAATGAAAAACTGTTTTTT.

The chain uses TRBV28 and TRBJ2-7, with D possibly being TRBD1 (6 bases). This CDR3 is built from 16 residues. CDR1 MDHEN and CDR2 SYDVKM come from the germline V gene. The V end was cut by 6 bases, the J end by 0 bases, with 18 bases between. The CDR3 sequence is CASSPLSWTVSYEQYF. CDR3 DNA sequence: TGTGCCAGCAGCCCCCTAAGTTGGACAGTCTCCTACGAGCAGTACTTC.

This clone was recorded once. The J gene is TRBJ2-3, the V gene TRBV7-6, with no clear D. This CDR3 spans 13 amino acids. Germline-derived CDR1 and CDR2 are SGHVS and FNYEAQ. The V gene lost 6 bases and the J gene lost 2 bases, with 9 bases spanning the gap. DNA for the CDR3: TGTGCCAGCAGTACAGCCCCCACAGATACGCAGTATTTT. Its translation is CASSTAPTDTQYF.

The chain has TRBV6-4 and TRBJ2-1; the match to TRBD2 covers 10 bases. CDR1 and CDR2 (germline): MRHNA, SNTAGT. The J segment lost 0 bases and the V segment lost 0 bases, leaving 2 bases of the junction unmatched. This CDR3 comprises 17 residues. CDR3 region: CASSDSPSGGSYNEQFF. CDR3 sequence (DNA): TGTGCCAGCAGTGACTCACCTAGCGGGGGCTCCTACAATGAGCAGTTCTTC.

This chain connects TRBV11-2 to TRBJ2-2, with TRBD2 matching 7 bases. Per the germline V gene, CDR1 is SGHAT and CDR2 is FQNNGV. Losses at the gene ends were 10 bases for V and 7 bases for J; bases not matched to a gene: 15. The CDR3 is 15 amino acids. The CDR3 reads CATSTRASGSGELFF. DNA for the CDR3: TGTGCCACCTCGACTCGGGCTAGCGGAAGCGGGGAGCTGTTTTTT.

The CDR3 loop reads CASSLRLGGVGEQYF. The CDR3 region has the DNA TGTGCCAGCAGCCTCCGACTAGGAGGAGTCGGCGAGCAGTACTTC. The V call is TRBV6-5, the J call TRBJ2-7; TRBD2 is a possible D gene (6 bases). The V gene lost 6 bases and the J gene lost 6 bases, with 21 bases spanning the gap. There are 15 residues in the CDR3. The germline V gene has CDR1 MNHEY and CDR2 SVGAGI.